The source of this T cell receptor beta chain is a study of beta chain features in type 1 diabetes. Study results and limitations: Shortening that was moderate but significant affected the TCRB CDR3s of Type 1 diabetes patients in all four CD4+ subsets. With patients and controls alike, PCR might favor shorter templates to an equal degree.

Per donor, one heparinised blood draw averaged about 116 mL. The CDR3 has 17 residues. Germline V gene sequence: CDR1 SGHAT, CDR2 FQNNGV. Germline trimming cut 1 base from V and 5 bases from J; bases unmatched to any gene: 7. Expressed TCRB transcripts were sequenced because the isolated RNA had all been reverse transcribed beforehand. The assay was immunoSEQ multiplex PCR, and TCRdb's table has in-frame clones only and misses some. The sample shows some 150,000 clones, less than 15% of them seen only once. Worth noting for this clone: The antigen is undetermined.

Sequenced sample: central memory CD4+ T cells from blood. This chain links TRBV11-2 with TRBJ2-5, with 13 positions matching TRBD2. The receptor was derived from a man younger than 30 with type 1 diabetes. The CDR3 loop reads CASSLVATSGGTETQYF. The DNA of the CDR3 is TGTGCCAGCAGCTTAGTCGCGACTAGCGGGGGGACGGAGACCCAGTACTTC.